The present entry profiles one T cell receptor (beta chain) with its context. The source of the sample is a study of cytomegalovirus exposure and HLA in healthy donors. The germline CDR1 and CDR2 sequences are SGHAT and FQNNGV. The V segment lost 1 base and the J segment 6 bases; nucleotides outside the gene matches: 8. The CDR3 is 15 residues long. PCR was performed using 60 Vbeta and 13 Jbeta primers. Sequenced by immunoSEQ multiplex PCR; TCRdb stores in-frame clones only, minus some. The sample has 150,000 to 200,000 clones, about 80% seen once. The specimen sequenced was PBMCs. The chain has TRBV11-2 and TRBJ1-2, with TRBD1 matching 7 bases. The sequence was obtained from a woman aged 25 to 39 in good health and CMV-seronegative. This CDR3 is CASSLGADRQDGYTF. The CDR3 DNA sequence: TGTGCCAGCAGCTTAGGGGCGGACAGGCAAGATGGCTACACCTTC.